Presented here are 2 T cell receptor beta chains from one specimen sequenced in a study of blood T cell repertoires in COVID-19. Data came from immunoSEQ multiplex PCR; TCRdb stores just in-frame clones and leaves some out. The profile shows 110,000 to 150,000 clones, more than 85% of them singletons. The source material was peripheral blood. These receptor sequences come from a human donor in a cohort sampled during active COVID-19.

V gene TRBV6-6 combines with J gene TRBJ2-2; 7 nucleotides line up with TRBD1. With V trimmed by 0 bases and J by 7 bases, 5 bases remained unmatched. This CDR3 spans 15 amino acids. Germline CDR1 and CDR2: MNHNY and SVGAGI (reference sequence). This chain's CDR3 is CASSYSRQGHGELFF. CDR3 bases: TGTGCCAGCAGTTACTCGAGACAGGGTCACGGGGAGCTGTTTTTT.

This clone has more than one count but fewer than ten. Other nucleotide sequences in the sample specify the same CDR3. The chain is built from TRBV4-2 and TRBJ1-1; D unclear. V was clipped by 0 bases and J by 2 bases, with 7 bases between them. The CDR3 totals 14 residues. Germline V lookup: CDR1 LGHNA, CDR2 YNFKEQ. The CDR3 nucleotides read TGTGCCAGCAGCCAAGATTTGTTAAACACTGAAGCTTTCTTT. This encodes CASSQDLLNTEAFF.